Sequencing of this T cell receptor beta chain was carried out in a study of T cell responses to AZD1222 COVID-19 vaccine. A note on this clone: No antigen is known for it.

The data were produced by immunoSEQ multiplex PCR, yet TCRdb's version contains in-frame clones alone and is incomplete. This sample has over 45,000 clones, with approximately 90% found just once. The CDR3 spans 14 residues. Trimming left V 5 bases short and J 2 bases short, with 12 bases between. Germline CDR1 and CDR2: SGHAT and FQNNGV. Regarding the study as a whole: CD4 TCRs linked to vaccination spanned spike, dominating at 160-218 and 743-854.

This material consisted of peripheral blood, taken 28 days after the second AZD1222 dose. The gene calls are TRBV11-2 and TRBJ2-5; D uncertain. The TCR sequence derives from an adult who received the AZD1222 COVID-19 vaccine. CDR3 sequence reads: CASSRYLGQETQYF. DNA for the CDR3: TGTGCCAGCAGCCGTTATCTGGGTCAAGAGACCCAGTACTTC.